The rows below give T cell receptor beta chains drawn from one sample of a study of T cells in Graves' hyperthyroidism and ophthalmopathy. MiXCR was run by TCRdb on the multiplex PCR reads, yielding one entry per CDR3 protein. The sample consists of some 570,000 distinct CDR3 sequences, 17% of them appearing once. Sequenced: blood. The receptors come from a woman between 18 and 29 years old with Graves' ophthalmopathy. Each CDR3 is given with its conserved first and last residue.

v_call cdr3_aa
TRBV28 CASSIARTGKETQYF
TRBV28 CASYTGGGSSYNSPLHF
TRBV20-1 CSATDRGSGANVLTF
TRBV5-1 CASSLDYLSPDTQYF
TRBV12-3/TRBV12-4 CASREEGTLYGYTF
TRBV5-1 CASSLVTANTEAFF
TRBV9 CASSVGASGSTDTQYF
TRBV11-2 CASSFPAPDRGREQYF
TRBV6-2/TRBV6-3 CASSYETSGRAAEQFF
TRBV7-6 CASSHRDRVSTDTQYF
TRBV15 CATSRDLGVGQPQHF
TRBV2 CASSEGRLSNQPQHF
TRBV7-6 CASSYRLGGETQYF
TRBV28 CAISGGGSKNIQYF
TRBV28 CASSFPGQGQETQYF
TRBV29-1 CSVEITGGGDTQYF
TRBV4-2 CASSQGNPGQQETQYF
TRBV6-2/TRBV6-3 CASSPRTPTYEQYF
TRBV29-1 CSVERGNEKLFF
TRBV28 CASTWDRNTEAFF
TRBV29-1 CSGGGDNYGYTF
TRBV27 CASSHGTGSSYEQYF
TRBV20-1 CSAREPSGGHHGELFF
TRBV5-1 CASSLAQKGSEKLFF
TRBV7-2 CASSPGWGVTSYNSPLHF
TRBV30 CAWRTRGKIYEQYF
TRBV9 CASSVGCSRPGLQKPQHF
TRBV7-2 CASSTEGQGVYYGYTF
TRBV7-9 CASSQTGSYNSPLHF
TRBV2 CASRLAGGLSSYEQYF
TRBV10-3 CAISESARRENEKLFF
TRBV14 CASSQETSTEQYF
TRBV15 CATSRSWVQETQYF
TRBV19 CASSPRVVGVYGYTF
TRBV12-3/TRBV12-4 CASSFGTGHISSGNTIYF
TRBV27 CASSRVGLDTQYF
TRBV6-1 CASSPFRQGTYGYTF
TRBV20-1 CSAIPGRGLNTEAFF
TRBV9 CASSAPDSTGELFF
TRBV19 CASSIDQSSGRYNEQFF
TRBV12-3/TRBV12-4 CASSFLVGQETQYF
TRBV6-4 CASAAGTSGGSEQFF
TRBV10-3 CASRREANYGYTF
TRBV4-1 CASSQREGVAEAFF
TRBV12-3/TRBV12-4 CASGNSLQLHTEAFF